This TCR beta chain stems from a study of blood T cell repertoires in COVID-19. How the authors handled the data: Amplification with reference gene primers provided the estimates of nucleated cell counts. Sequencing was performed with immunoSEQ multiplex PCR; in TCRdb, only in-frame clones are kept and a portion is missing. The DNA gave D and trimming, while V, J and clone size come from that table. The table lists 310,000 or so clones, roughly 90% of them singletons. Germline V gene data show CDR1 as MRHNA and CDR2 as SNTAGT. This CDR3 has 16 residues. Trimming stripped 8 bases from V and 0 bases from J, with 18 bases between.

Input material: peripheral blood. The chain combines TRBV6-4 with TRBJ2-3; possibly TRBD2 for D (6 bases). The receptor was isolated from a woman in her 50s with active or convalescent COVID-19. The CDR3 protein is CASRTVLATSTDTQYF. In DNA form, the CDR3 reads TGTGCCAGCCGTACCGTCCTAGCGACTAGCACAGATACGCAGTATTTT.